The clone carrying this TCR beta chain was observed a few times. This sample is part of a study of blood T cell repertoires in COVID-19. Study context: The cDNA or gDNA used as material had been derived from T cells, B-cell-depleted T cells, or PBMCs.

Clones were read by immunoSEQ multiplex PCR, and TCRdb kept only the in-frame ones, dropping some. The table has roughly 290,000 clones, approximately 86% seen once; the top ten hold roughly 2.1%. The CDR3 loop spans 13 amino acids. The germline V gene encodes CDR1 SEHNR and CDR2 FQNEAQ (reference sequence). The germline V and J ends were trimmed by 3 bases and 4 bases, with 7 bases remaining between them. This chain uses TRBV7-9 with TRBJ1-5; maybe TRBD1 (6 bases). Sequencing was carried out using peripheral blood. This TCR was sampled from a woman in her thirties who had recovered from COVID-19. CDR3 nucleotides: TGTGCCAGCAGCTTGAGGGGGAATCAGCCCCAGCATTTT. It is translated as CASSLRGNQPQHF. The complete variable domain, with remaining parts taken from reference TRBV7-9 and TRBJ1-5, reads DTGVSQNPRHKITKRGQNVTFRCDPISEHNRLYWYRQTLGQGPEFLTYFQNEAQLEKSRLLSDRFSAERPKGSFSTLEIQRTEQGDSAMYLCASSLRGNQPQHFGDGTRLSIL.